This entry is about one TCR beta chain. TCRdb itself ran the 5' RACE reads through MiXCR, one entry per CDR3 protein. The sample includes about 60,000 distinct CDR3 sequences, nearly 10% of them seen just once. The data were taken from a study of neurological immune-mediated disorders. Time point given: longitudinal time-point 2. Sequencing was carried out using PBMCs. The origin of this receptor is a man in his thirties or forties in good health.

CDR3 coding DNA: TGTGCCAGCAGTTCCGCAGGACTAGCGGGAAACACAGATACGCAGTATTTT. Translating gives CASSSAGLAGNTDTQYF. The chain combines TRBV27 with TRBJ2-3; the match to TRBD2 covers 12 bases. Germline CDR1 reads MNHEY; CDR2 reads SMNVEV (reference sequence). This CDR3 comprises 17 residues. V lost 4 bases, J lost 2 bases, and 7 bases stayed unmatched.